The clone carrying this T cell receptor beta chain was counted many times. Described time point: newly diagnosed GD, antithyroid drugs for less than 3 months. Preparation of the TCR library used RNA extracted from PBMCs. Per germline, CDR1 SQVTM and CDR2 ANQGSEA. V gave up 4 bases and J gave up 0 bases; unmatched junction bases: 8. This CDR3 has 16 residues. The data were taken from a study of regulatory T cells in long-lasting Graves disease. Sequencing libraries for TCR beta were prepared with iRepertoire HTBI primers and Arm-PCR of CDR3 regions. MiXCR, applied by TCRdb to the multiplex PCR reads, yields one record per CDR3 protein. The table has about 350,000 distinct CDR3 sequences, about 17% seen once; the top ten hold about 19%. Another study also made use of these data, one on T cells in Graves' hyperthyroidism and ophthalmopathy. That publication notes: Most clonotypes expanded in the thyroid (above 0.001) were also present in blood.

The chain combines TRBV29-1 with TRBJ2-3; 9 bases align to TRBD2. The sample here was peripheral blood mononuclear cells (PBMCs), taken at new diagnosis, from a patient treated with antithyroid drugs. The receptor comes from a woman aged 18-29 years with Graves disease. CDR3 in amino acids: CSVVRGSGRSTDTQYF. The CDR3 bases are TGCAGCGTTGTAAGGGGTAGCGGGAGAAGCACAGATACGCAGTATTTT.